The present entry profiles one T cell receptor beta chain with its context. The target antigen is unknown. This sample stems from a study of human T cells and chemical hapten exposure. In the study overall: Patches that contained 0.01% DPC were applied to the upper back and read at 6 days. The study, taken as a whole, reports: Healthy individuals' immune responses may differ from those of donors, who had alopecia. Expanded TCRs grouped into significantly more large CDR3 similarity clusters than controls produced.

The library tagged individual cDNA molecules with unique molecular identifiers. Each CDR3 protein is one row after TCRdb ran MiXCR on the reads. Of over 2,000 distinct CDR3 sequences listed, approximately 60% were seen once; the top ten hold around 10%. Treatment indicated: therapeutic diphenylcyclopropenone sensitization with weekly scalp DPC. Researchers extracted total RNA from unfractionated whole blood. Germline assignment: CDR1 MNHNY and CDR2 SVGAGI (reference sequence). The CDR3 is 12 residues long. The V and J ends lost 6 bases and 4 bases respectively, with 9 bases between them. This receptor was taken from an adult with alopecia areata. Some clones in this sample may be carry-over from other donors' samples. This table probably holds off-target reads from a library built for another chain. The V and J genes are TRBV6-6 and TRBJ2-5; D might be TRBD2 (6 bases). The input for sequencing was whole blood, taken before DPC sensitization or 2, 6, or about 24 weeks after (not recorded which). The CDR3 here is CASSGGGETQYF. CDR3 bases: TGTGCCAGCAGCGGGGGTGGAGAGACCCAGTACTTC.